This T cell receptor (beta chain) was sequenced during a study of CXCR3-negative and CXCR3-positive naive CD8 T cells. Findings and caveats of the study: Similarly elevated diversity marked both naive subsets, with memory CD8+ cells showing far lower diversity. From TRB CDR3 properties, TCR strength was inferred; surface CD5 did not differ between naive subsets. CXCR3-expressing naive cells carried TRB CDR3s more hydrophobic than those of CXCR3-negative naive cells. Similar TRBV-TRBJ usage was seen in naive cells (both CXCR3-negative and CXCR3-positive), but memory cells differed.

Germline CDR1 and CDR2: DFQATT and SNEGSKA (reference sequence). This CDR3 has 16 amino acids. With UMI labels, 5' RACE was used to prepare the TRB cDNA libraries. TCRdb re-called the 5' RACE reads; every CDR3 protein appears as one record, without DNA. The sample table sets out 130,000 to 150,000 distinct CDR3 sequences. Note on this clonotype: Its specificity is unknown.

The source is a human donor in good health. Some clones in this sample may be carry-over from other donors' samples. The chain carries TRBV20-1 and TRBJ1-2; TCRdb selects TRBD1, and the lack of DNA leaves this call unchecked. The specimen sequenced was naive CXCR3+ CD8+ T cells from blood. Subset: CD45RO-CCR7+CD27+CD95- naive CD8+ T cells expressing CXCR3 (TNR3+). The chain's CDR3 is CSAGSGQPQGFYGYTF.